The next 24 T cell receptor beta chains were all read from a single sample in a study of T-cell reconstitution after alpha-beta-depleted transplantation in children. The TCRbeta library incorporated unique molecular identifiers. TCRdb analysed the PCR reads with MiXCR anew, one entry per CDR3 protein. The sample carries hundreds of thousands of distinct CDR3 sequences, about 12% recorded once. The sequenced sample was PBMCs from the stem cell graft donor, obtained from the stem cell graft. These receptors all stem from a human donor who donated a stem cell graft to a child with acute lymphoblastic leukemia.

In regard to this clonotype: This sequence may be a read error, since a much larger clone differs from it by one base. The chain couples TRBV20-1 to TRBJ1-1; D is perhaps TRBD1 (5 bases). Germline V gene data show CDR1 as DFQATT and CDR2 as SNEGSKA (reference sequence). The CDR3 is made up of 14 amino acids. With 1 base removed from V and 2 bases from J, the gap between germline ends came to 11 bases. DNA for the CDR3: TGCAGTGCTAGAGTCCCAGGGATCAACACTGAAGCTTTCTTT. Protein product: CSARVPGINTEAFF.

This clonotype was observed at least ten times. V and J are TRBV12-3 or TRBV12-4 and TRBJ1-1, with 8 positions matching TRBD1. J lost 2 bases, V lost 5 bases, and 10 bases had no gene match. This CDR3 comprises 16 residues. Written as DNA, the CDR3 is TGTGCCAGCAGTCCCTTCGGACAGGGACAAAACACTGAAGCTTTCTTT. It specifies CASSPFGQGQNTEAFF.

This clonotype was detected ten times or more. The V and J genes are TRBV29-1 and TRBJ2-3; TRBD1 is a possible D gene (5 bases). The CDR3 is 14 residues long. Trimming took 6 bases from V and 2 from J, leaving 15 bases between them. Germline-derived CDR1 and CDR2 are SQVTM and ANQGSEA. CDR3 in DNA: TGCAGCGTGGCTTTTGGACAAGCCACAGATACGCAGTATTTT. This gives the protein CSVAFGQATDTQYF.

This clonotype occurred many times. This chain uses TRBV12-3 or TRBV12-4 with TRBJ1-1; D gene ambiguous. The germline V and J ends were trimmed by 3 bases and 3 bases, with 8 bases remaining between them. This CDR3 is built from 13 residues. CDR3 protein: CASSFNPDTEAFF. The CDR3 coding sequence is TGTGCCAGCAGTTTTAACCCGGACACTGAAGCTTTCTTT.

In this sample, this clonotype turned up many times. V gene TRBV20-1 combines with J gene TRBJ2-1; 12 bases fit TRBD2. V was clipped by 3 bases and J by 3 bases; unmatched bases: 18. Germline V gene data show CDR1 as DFQATT and CDR2 as SNEGSKA (reference sequence). CDR3 length: 20 residues. The CDR3 protein is CSASALPSTSGGPYYNEQFF. CDR3 sequence (DNA): TGCAGTGCTAGCGCCTTACCATCGACTAGCGGGGGTCCCTACTACAATGAGCAGTTCTTC.

In its sample, this clonotype was seen many times. This chain connects TRBV6-2 or TRBV6-3 to TRBJ2-2; 7 positions match TRBD2. The CDR3 spans 15 residues. The J segment lost 5 bases and the V segment lost 6 bases, leaving 9 bases of the junction unmatched. Germline V CDR1 and CDR2: MNHEY, SVGEGT. Written as DNA, the CDR3 is TGTGCCAGCAGATTTTCTCTAGCGGTGACCGGGGAGCTGTTTTTT. Protein sequence: CASRFSLAVTGELFF.

This clonotype was observed at least ten times. The chain uses TRBV28 and TRBJ2-4; D might be TRBD2 (7 bases). This CDR3 has 15 amino acids. The V gene lost 9 bases and the J gene lost 5 bases, with 20 bases spanning the gap. Germline V gives CDR1 MDHEN, CDR2 SYDVKM. CDR3 loop: CASRGGGAGENIQYF. CDR3 DNA sequence: TGTGCCAGTAGAGGTGGGGGGGCAGGTGAAAACATTCAGTACTTC.

In this sample, this clonotype turned up many times. Here the CDR3 DNA reads TGCGCCAGCAGCTTAATGCTTGGATTGGGGGAGGACTATGGCTACACCTTC. It codes for CASSLMLGLGEDYGYTF. The V call is TRBV5-1, the J call TRBJ1-2; possible D gene TRBD1, 5 bases. CDR1 SGHRS and CDR2 YFSETQ come from the germline V gene. Trimming removed 2 bases at V and 3 bases at J, with 20 bases between. The CDR3 spans 17 residues.

This clonotype has ten or more counts. The V call is TRBV20-1, the J call TRBJ2-1; D gene ambiguous. Germline assignment: CDR1 DFQATT and CDR2 SNEGSKA (reference sequence). This CDR3 contains 10 residues. The V end lost 3 bases, the J end lost 13 bases, and 10 bases lay between the germline ends. The CDR3 sequence: CSARTAEQFF. CDR3 in DNA: TGCAGTGCTAGGACGGCCGAACAGTTCTTC.

This clonotype was counted many times. The J gene is TRBJ2-7, the V gene TRBV12-3 or TRBV12-4, with D tentatively TRBD2 (6 bases). The CDR3 runs 14 residues. The V end lost 6 bases, the J end lost 6 bases, and 18 bases lay between the germline ends. Here the CDR3 reads CASSPGRRAGEQYF. The CDR3 DNA reads TGTGCCAGCAGCCCCGGAAGGAGGGCCGGCGAGCAGTACTTC.

Ten or more counts support this clonotype. V is TRBV11-2 and J is TRBJ2-5; 7 positions match TRBD2. Per germline, CDR1 SGHAT and CDR2 FQNNGV. CDR3 length equals 13 residues. V was clipped by 7 bases and J by 4 bases; unmatched bases: 6. CDR3 sequence (DNA): TGTGCCAGCATCAATGGGGGGGGAGAGACCCAGTACTTC. It encodes CASINGGGETQYF.

V usage is TRBV6-5 and J usage is TRBJ1-2, with TRBD1 as a possible D gene (5 bases). The CDR3 is 17 amino acids. The germline V and J ends were trimmed by 2 bases and 2 bases, with 18 bases remaining between them. Germline V gene lookup returns CDR1 MNHEY and CDR2 SVGAGI. This chain's CDR3 is CASSYVTRGILNYGYTF. The DNA for the CDR3 is TGTGCCAGCAGTTACGTTACGAGGGGAATCCTCAACTATGGCTACACCTTC.

This clonotype was seen many times. The gene calls are TRBV28 and TRBJ2-5, with D tentatively TRBD1 (5 bases). V lost 3 bases and J 4 bases, leaving 9 bases between the germline ends. CDR1 and CDR2 from the germline V gene are MDHEN and SYDVKM. CDR3 length equals 13 residues. CDR3 sequence: CASSLGRAETQYF. The CDR3 DNA follows: TGTGCCAGCAGTTTGGGCAGGGCAGAGACCCAGTACTTC. The whole variable domain, filled in from reference TRBV28 and TRBJ2-5, reads DVKVTQSSRYLVKRTGEKVFLECVQDMDHENMFWYRQDPGLGLRLIYFSYDVKMKEKGDIPEGYSVSREKKERFSLILESASTNQTSMYLCASSLGRAETQYFGPGTRLLVL.

The rearrangement uses TRBV7-2 and TRBJ1-1; D call uncertain. This CDR3 has 14 amino acids. V dropped 0 bases and J dropped 0 bases, with 5 bases sitting between them. Germline CDR1 SGHTA, CDR2 FQGNSA. CDR3 coding DNA: TGTGCCAGCAGCTTAGCAGACATGAACACTGAAGCTTTCTTT. Translated: CASSLADMNTEAFF.

This clonotype came up many times. The rearrangement joins TRBV20-1 to TRBJ2-1; maybe TRBD2 (6 bases). Germline values: CDR1 DFQATT, CDR2 SNEGSKA (reference sequence). This CDR3 contains 12 residues. Trimming cost V 5 bases and J 6 bases, with 11 bases left between them. The CDR3 is CSAAGLFNEQFF. CDR3 nucleotide sequence: TGCAGTGCTGCGGGACTTTTCAATGAGCAGTTCTTC.

Ten or more counts support this clonotype. The V call is TRBV24-1, the J call TRBJ2-1; D remains ambiguous. This CDR3 contains 18 residues. Trimming removed 0 bases from V and 0 bases from J, with 14 bases in between. Germline V gives CDR1 KGHDR, CDR2 SFDVKD. This CDR3 reads CATSDLLPSRSSYNEQFF. CDR3 nucleotide sequence: TGTGCCACCAGTGATTTGCTTCCGTCCAGGAGCTCCTACAATGAGCAGTTCTTC.

In its sample, this clonotype was seen many times. V is TRBV12-3 or TRBV12-4 and J is TRBJ1-5; 9 nucleotides match TRBD1. Trimming took 4 bases from V and 2 from J; bases not matched to a gene: 9. The CDR3 loop spans 17 amino acids. CDR3 coding DNA: TGTGCCAGCAGTTCCCGACTGGACAGGGGTGGCAATCAGCCCCAGCATTTT. Translation: CASSSRLDRGGNQPQHF.

In its sample, this clonotype was seen many times. The chain uses TRBV5-1 and TRBJ1-2; D is possibly TRBD1 (5 bases). Germline V lookup: CDR1 SGHRS, CDR2 YFSETQ. This CDR3 is built from 13 residues. V was shortened by 5 bases and J by 4 bases, with 12 bases between the two germline ends. The CDR3 protein is CASSFDGTYGYTF. CDR3 in DNA: TGCGCCAGCAGTTTTGACGGGACCTATGGCTACACCTTC.

Regarding this clonotype: An end of the junction does not agree with germline; a read error may underlie this. The chain is built from TRBV7-9 and TRBJ2-5; 9 bases line up with TRBD2. Per the germline V gene, CDR1 is SEHNR and CDR2 is FQNEAQ (reference sequence). CDR3 length: 15 amino acids. CDR3: CASTLIAGALETQYF. The CDR3 region has the DNA TGTGCCAGCACCTTAATAGCGGGAGCCCTGGAGACCCAGTACTTC. Full variable domain (remainder filled in from reference TRBV7-9 and TRBJ2-5): DTGVSQNPRHKITKRGQNVTFRCDPISEHNRLYWYRQTLGQGPEFLTYFQNEAQLEKSRLLSDRFSAERPKGSFSTLEIQRTEQGDSAMYLCASTLIAGALETQYFGPGTRLLVL.

This clonotype was detected many times. This rearrangement joins TRBV7-8 to TRBJ2-5; 10 nucleotides align to TRBD2. CDR1 SGHVS and CDR2 FQNEAQ come from the germline V gene. The CDR3 covers 16 residues. V gave up 5 bases and J gave up 2 bases; unmatched junction bases: 8. CDR3 sequence (DNA): TGTGCCAGCAGCATCCTAGCGGGAGCAGGTCAAGAGACCCAGTACTTC. Amino acid sequence: CASSILAGAGQETQYF.

This clonotype was detected once. V usage is TRBV6-2 or TRBV6-3 and J usage is TRBJ2-1; no firm D call. V was clipped by 0 bases and J by 9 bases, with 12 bases between them. The CDR3 runs to 14 residues. Germline assignment: CDR1 MNHEY and CDR2 SVGEGT. The CDR3 here is CASSYSLLAGEQFF. The CDR3 nucleotides are TGTGCCAGCAGTTACTCCCTTTTAGCCGGTGAGCAGTTCTTC.

This clonotype has a count of ten or more. The gene calls are TRBV4-2 and TRBJ2-1, with D hard to call. CDR1 and CDR2 from the germline V gene are LGHNA and YNFKEQ. CDR3 length: 14 amino acids. V was trimmed by 4 bases and J by 8 bases, leaving 15 bases between them. The CDR3 region is CASSPSSESYEQFF. CDR3 nucleotide sequence: TGTGCCAGCAGCCCATCATCAGAATCGTATGAGCAGTTCTTC.

This clonotype came up once. This may be a read error, as it is one base from a much larger clone. J is TRBJ2-7 and V is TRBV3-1, with TRBD1 identical over 8 bases. The CDR3 has 15 amino acids. Per germline, CDR1 LGHDT and CDR2 YNNKEL (reference sequence). CDR3 protein: CACSQESAGGSEQYF. CDR3 DNA: TGTGCCTGCAGCCAAGAGTCGGCAGGGGGCAGCGAGCAGTACTTC.

This clonotype was recorded a few times. This rearrangement joins TRBV27 to TRBJ2-7; tentatively, D is TRBD1 or TRBD2 (5 bases each). V lost 2 bases and J lost 1, with 15 bases in between. Per germline, CDR1 MNHEY and CDR2 SMNVEV (reference sequence). The CDR3 has 16 amino acids. The CDR3 bases are TGTGCCAGCAGTTTAGGGAGCCAGGGATATTCCTACGAGCAGTACTTC. This translates into CASSLGSQGYSYEQYF.